The clone carrying this T cell receptor (beta chain) appeared many times. The antigen is not known. The CDR3 sequence is 13 residues long. V was clipped by 6 bases and J by 0 bases, with 6 bases between them. Germline CDR1 is SQVTM and CDR2 is ANQGSEA. These data are taken from a study of CD8 T cells in ankylosing spondylitis. Study outcomes and limitations: About 8 highly homologous variants formed a TCR beta motif that appeared characteristic of ankylosing spondylitis blood. Disease-associated clonotypes exhibited CD8+ identity and were relatively infrequent in peripheral blood. Enrichment of disease-linked clones was reportedly significant in matched ankylosing spondylitis synovial fluid.

Preparation of TCR beta libraries was done by quantitative 5'-RACE with molecular barcodes. TCRdb itself ran the 5' RACE reads through MiXCR, one entry per CDR3 protein. The data hold fewer than 500,000 distinct CDR3 sequences, with roughly a quarter observed a single time. V and J are TRBV29-1 and TRBJ2-6, with no clear D. This clonotype originated in a male donor with ankylosing spondylitis. The sequenced material came from blood, either unsorted or a sorted T cell fraction (not recorded which). In nucleotides, the CDR3 is TGCAGCGTACAAAGCTCTGGGGCCAACGTCCTGACTTTC. This gives the protein CSVQSSGANVLTF.